This T cell receptor beta chain was obtained from a study of tumor-infiltrating lymphocytes in primary liver carcinoma. At the level of the study: Surgical resection served as treatment for the primary liver carcinoma of these patients. The five patients, who were men and women, ranged in age from 30 to 69 years. Study results and limitations: Reduced overlap was seen in tumor-adjacent and tumor-blood pairs versus tumor region pairs.

A primer in the constant region served to generate TCR beta cDNA from 450 to 600 ng of total RNA. Generation of the TCR beta libraries relied on three nested multiplex PCR rounds using slightly modified ARM-PCR. The two initial PCR rounds, around 11 cycles each, used TRBV1-TRBV30 forward and C-beta reverse primers. TCRdb called the multiplex PCR reads again in MiXCR, with one record for every CDR3 protein. The repertoire holds a few hundred thousand distinct CDR3 sequences, with roughly three fifths as singletons. The CDR3 runs 13 residues. V lost 4 bases, J lost 2 bases, and 10 bases lay in between. Germline V lookup: CDR1 SGHRS, CDR2 YFSETQ. Blood RNA was derived from unsorted whole blood, and germline DNA was extracted too. In advance of surgery, approximately 4.2 milliliters of peripheral blood were collected. Worth noting for this clonotype: Its antigen remains unidentified. The conserved phenylalanine or tryptophan normally closing the CDR3 is absent here, so this likely arose from a read error.

Sequences were obtained from peripheral blood. The source is a woman in her thirties with primary liver carcinoma and hepatitis B virus infection. The chain is built from TRBV5-1 and TRBJ2-7, with TRBD2 as a possible D gene (5 bases). As DNA, the CDR3 is TGCGCCAGCAGCCCCGGAGGCCCCTACGAGCAGTACCTC. Translating gives CASSPGGPYEQYL.